This is a list of T cell receptor beta chains from one sample in a study of cytomegalovirus exposure and HLA in healthy donors. Assay used: immunoSEQ multiplex PCR; TCRdb lists only in-frame clones, some missing. The sample has 100,000 to 120,000 clones; 83% are singletons. The specimen sequenced was PBMCs. The receptors originated from a man between 18 and 29 years old in good health and CMV-seronegative. Both conserved end residues are part of each CDR3. Each record gives: clone size, J gene, D gene, V gene, CDR3 protein, CDR3 DNA. A D gene is named only where the DNA matches it firmly. Part of the rows lack a size; the others show once, few, many or a class for expanded clones.

>-|TRBJ1-1|-|TRBV7-9
CASSFGRHTEAFF
TGTGCCAGCAGCTTCGGCAGGCACACTGAAGCTTTCTTT
>-|TRBJ2-7|TRBD1|TRBV9
CASSPEGTGAYEQYF
TGTGCCAGCAGCCCCGAAGGGACAGGCGCCTACGAGCAGTACTTC
>-|TRBJ2-7|TRBD1|TRBV27
CASSSRDRGSYEQYF
TGTGCCAGCAGTTCCCGGGACAGGGGCTCCTACGAGCAGTACTTC
>-|TRBJ2-7|TRBD2|TRBV5-1
CASSLPTSGSYEQYF
TGCGCCAGCAGCCTCCCGACTAGCGGTTCCTACGAGCAGTACTTC
>few|TRBJ1-4|TRBD1|TRBV4-1
CASSPGDRGNEKLFF
TGCGCCAGCAGCCCTGGGGACAGAGGAAATGAAAAACTGTTTTTT
>-|TRBJ2-7|TRBD2|TRBV5-1
CASRPSGESSYEQYF
TGCGCCAGCAGACCCAGCGGGGAAAGCTCCTACGAGCAGTACTTC
>-|TRBJ2-2|-|TRBV11-1
CASSGGTVNTGELFF
TGTGCCAGCAGCGGCGGGACGGTGAACACCGGGGAGCTGTTTTTT
>few|TRBJ2-3|TRBD1|TRBV6-6
CASSLQGALHPQYF
TGTGCCAGCAGCCTACAGGGGGCGCTCCATCCGCAGTATTTT
>once|TRBJ1-1|-|TRBV5-1
CASSLTNALSEAFF
TGCGCCAGCAGCTTAACGAATGCCCTAAGTGAAGCTTTCTTT
>-|TRBJ1-5|TRBD1|TRBV6-1
CASSESTGTGSQPQHF
TGTGCCAGCAGTGAATCAACCGGGACAGGGAGTCAGCCCCAGCATTTT
>-|TRBJ1-2|-|TRBV7-2
CASSPPAPEGTMGYTF
TGTGCCAGCAGCCCACCCGCCCCTGAGGGGACTATGGGCTACACCTTC
>-|TRBJ2-5|-|TRBV5-1
CASSRLQGTAETQYF
TGCGCCAGCAGCCGATTACAGGGAACGGCGGAGACCCAGTACTTC
>-|TRBJ1-2|TRBD1|TRBV9
CASSVAGTANYGYTF
TGTGCCAGCAGCGTAGCTGGGACAGCGAACTATGGCTACACCTTC
>-|TRBJ2-5|-|TRBV18
CASSAQGETQYF
TGTGCCAGCTCCGCCCAGGGGGAGACCCAGTACTTC
>few|TRBJ2-4|TRBD1|TRBV7-2
CASSLEGGTGVTFGNIQYF
TGTGCCAGCAGCTTAGAGGGGGGGACAGGGGTGACGTTTGGGAACATTCAGTACTTC
>-|TRBJ2-3|TRBD1|TRBV6-5
CASSRGQGEADTQYF
TGTGCCAGCAGCAGGGGACAGGGGGAGGCAGATACGCAGTATTTT
>few|TRBJ2-5|TRBD1|TRBV5-1
CASSPGWAVGQGEQYQETQYF
TGCGCCAGCAGCCCGGGGTGGGCTGTAGGACAGGGGGAGCAGTACCAAGAGACCCAGTACTTC
>-|TRBJ1-2|-|TRBV6-6
CASSSGDGYTF
TGTGCCAGCAGTTCAGGGGATGGCTACACCTTC
>-|TRBJ1-6|-|TRBV7-8
CASSKQGPYNSPLHF
TGTGCCAGCAGCAAGCAGGGCCCCTATAATTCACCCCTCCACTTT
>once|TRBJ2-7|-|TRBV7-9
CASSPRAGSSYEQYF
TGTGCCAGCAGCCCCCGTGCGGGCAGCTCCTACGAGCAGTACTTC
>-|TRBJ2-1|TRBD2|TRBV7-9
CASSLRTSGSDEQFF
TGTGCCAGCAGCTTACGGACTAGCGGGAGTGATGAGCAGTTCTTC
>-|TRBJ2-1|TRBD2|TRBV6-5
CASSKIAGGINEQFF
TGTGCCAGCAGTAAGATAGCGGGAGGGATAAATGAGCAGTTCTTC
>-|TRBJ2-4|-|TRBV7-2
CASSLVGLKNIQYF
TGTGCCAGCAGCTTAGTGGGACTTAAAAACATTCAGTACTTC
>-|TRBJ2-7|-|TRBV6-5
CASSALGARRQYF
TGTGCCAGCAGTGCCCTGGGAGCCCGGAGGCAGTACTTC
>-|TRBJ2-1|-|TRBV21-1
CASSKRDEQFF
TGTGCCAGCAGCAAGAGGGATGAGCAGTTCTTC
>-|TRBJ2-3|TRBD2|TRBV11-3
CASGRSGAGGADTQYF
TGTGCCAGCGGACGTAGCGGAGCGGGAGGGGCAGATACGCAGTATTTT
>-|TRBJ1-1|-|TRBV5-6
CASSLEGVGYTEVFF
TGTGCCAGCAGCTTGGAGGGGGTGGGGTACACTGAAGTTTTCTTT
>-|TRBJ2-3|-|TRBV18
CASSPDNSDTQYF
TGTGCCAGCTCACCGGACAACTCAGATACGCAGTATTTT
>few|TRBJ2-7|-|TRBV10-3
CAISERGSYEQYF
TGTGCCATCAGTGAGAGGGGATCCTACGAGCAGTACTTC
>-|TRBJ2-7|-|TRBV18
CASSPLRGKRNEQYF
TGTGCCAGCTCACCGCTTCGGGGGAAAAGAAACGAGCAGTACTTC
>-|TRBJ2-5|TRBD1|TRBV7-9
CASSPLTGQAHGETQYF
TGTGCCAGCAGCCCTTTAACCGGACAGGCACATGGGGAGACCCAGTACTTC
>-|TRBJ2-1|TRBD2|TRBV19
CASSIALRASGYNEQFF
TGTGCCAGTAGTATTGCGCTGCGAGCTAGCGGCTACAATGAGCAGTTCTTC
>-|TRBJ1-1|-|TRBV5-6
CASSLYWTVNTEAFF
TGTGCCAGCAGCTTGTACTGGACAGTGAACACTGAAGCTTTCTTT
>-|TRBJ2-3|TRBD2|TRBV7-2
CASSQGTSGDTQYF
TGTGCCAGCAGCCAAGGGACTAGCGGGGATACGCAGTATTTT
>-|TRBJ1-1|-|TRBV7-3
CASSLPGSGEAFF
TGTGCCAGCAGCTTACCGGGCAGCGGAGAAGCTTTCTTT
>-|TRBJ2-7|-|TRBV5-1
CASSPREGGGVAEQYF
TGCGCCAGCAGCCCCCGCGAGGGGGGAGGGGTGGCGGAGCAGTACTTC
>-|TRBJ2-7|TRBD1|TRBV28
CASSSDRGDEQYF
TGTGCCAGCAGTTCTGACAGGGGTGACGAGCAGTACTTC
>-|TRBJ1-6|-|TRBV4-3
CASSRVDRGNAPLHF
TGCGCCAGCAGCCGGGTAGACCGAGGGAATGCACCCCTCCACTTT
>-|TRBJ1-1|-|TRBV5-6
CASSLEGVGKTEAFF
TGTGCCAGCAGCTTGGAGGGGGTAGGAAAAACTGAAGCTTTCTTT
>-|TRBJ1-4|TRBD1|TRBV5-6
CASSLLQGGEKLFF
TGTGCCAGCAGCTTGCTACAGGGGGGTGAAAAACTGTTTTTT
>-|TRBJ1-2|-|TRBV23-1
CASSPTGRKKRVYGYTF
TGCGCCAGCAGTCCGACAGGCCGAAAAAAACGGGTTTATGGCTACACCTTC
>-|TRBJ2-3|-|TRBV6-1
CASRHGDTDTQYF
TGTGCCAGCAGACACGGAGACACAGATACGCAGTATTTT
>once|TRBJ1-5|-|TRBV7-2
CASSLGQYDSNQPQHF
TGTGCCAGCAGCTTAGGACAGTATGATAGCAATCAGCCCCAGCATTTT
>once|TRBJ1-5|-|TRBV19
CASSIEGRDSQPQHF
TGTGCCAGTAGTATCGAGGGCAGGGACTCTCAGCCCCAGCATTTT
>-|TRBJ1-5|-|TRBV7-2
CASSLGGFGQPQHF
TGTGCCAGCAGCTTAGGAGGGTTTGGACAGCCCCAGCATTTT
>-|TRBJ1-1|-|TRBV6-1
CASSTGSNTEAFF
TGTGCCAGCAGCACAGGGTCTAACACTGAAGCTTTCTTT
>-|TRBJ2-4|TRBD1|TRBV5-8
CASSLGTGTGGFRNIQYF
TGTGCCAGCAGCTTGGGTACCGGGACAGGGGGCTTTCGAAACATTCAGTACTTC
>-|TRBJ1-2|-|TRBV5-6
CASRQTGFNYGYTF
TGTGCCAGCAGGCAAACAGGGTTTAACTATGGCTACACCTTC
>-|TRBJ2-7|-|TRBV10-2
CASGITQGAYEQYF
TGCGCCAGCGGGATAACACAGGGTGCCTACGAGCAGTACTTC
>-|TRBJ1-2|TRBD1|TRBV18
CASSDRQGDYGYTF
TGTGCCAGCTCAGATCGACAGGGGGACTATGGCTACACCTTC